This TCR beta chain was captured by sequencing in a study of cytomegalovirus exposure and HLA in healthy donors. The CDR3 runs to 13 residues. Trimming removed 3 bases at V and 7 bases at J, with 12 bases between. Germline V gene data show CDR1 as SGHAT and CDR2 as FQNNGV. 13 Jbeta primers and 60 Vbeta primers were used for the PCR. Generated by immunoSEQ multiplex PCR, the TCRdb table keeps only in-frame clones and is missing some. The repertoire consists of approximately 110,000 clones, with 76% occurring once and the leading ten covering around 8.8%. Study outcomes and limitations: Analyses of presence and absence presupposed an approximately uniform sequencing depth across donors. Rare sequences made up most TCRs, while some public TCRs were found in many donors.

All the people who gave samples were healthy bone marrow donors. These donors counted as nominally healthy when sampled, but unrecorded immune exposures were likely. Worth noting for this clone: Its antigen is unknown.

The specimen was PBMCs. The TCR originated in a man between 35 and 55 years old in good health and CMV-seropositive. The chain has TRBV11-2 and TRBJ1-1; no clear D gene. The CDR3 sequence is CASSLVLTLEAFF. The CDR3 DNA follows: TGTGCCAGCAGCTTGGTCCTTACTCTTGAAGCTTTCTTT. Full variable domain (missing parts from reference TRBV11-2 and TRBJ1-1): EAGVAQSPRYKIIEKRQSVAFWCNPISGHATLYWYQQILGQGPKLLIQFQNNGVVDDSQLPKDRFSAERLKGVDSTLKIQPAKLEDSAVYLCASSLVLTLEAFFGQGTRLTVV.